This T cell receptor beta chain appears in the sequencing data of a study of blood T cell repertoires in COVID-19. Overall study: The United States, Italy and Spain provided the acute and convalescent COVID-19 samples.

Germline loops: CDR1 LNHDA, CDR2 SQIVND (reference sequence). The CDR3 spans 14 residues. V dropped 7 bases and J dropped 4 bases, with 11 bases sitting between them. Only in-frame clones appear in the TCRdb table, and some are missing; sequencing was by immunoSEQ multiplex PCR. Among around 220,000 clones, about 85% were seen once, and the ten largest hold about 6%. The sequenced material came from PBMCs or T cells enriched from blood (not recorded which). This sequence originates from a woman aged 25-40 years with acute COVID-19. The chain is built from TRBV19 and TRBJ1-6; D is perhaps TRBD1 (6 bases). CDR3 sequence reads: CASNPGEYNSPLHF. The CDR3 DNA sequence: TGTGCCAGTAATCCAGGGGAATATAATTCACCCCTCCACTTT.